This TCR beta chain was recovered during a study of radiotherapy plus CTLA-4 blockade in lung cancer. In the case of this clone: Its cognate antigen is unknown.

Overall study findings and caveats: Blood-borne expansion of tumor-derived TCR clones followed radiotherapy plus ipilimumab.

Using immunoSEQ multiplex PCR, the repertoire was profiled, and TCRdb retains in-frame clones only, with some absent. This repertoire shows about 33,000 clones, about 81% found once; its top ten account for around 24%. The ends were cut back, 6 bases at V and 7 bases at J, with 18 bases in the middle. Germline V gives CDR1 MNHEY, CDR2 SVGAGI. The CDR3 is 14 amino acids. This TCR derives from a human donor with non-small cell lung cancer that progressed on radiotherapy plus ipilimumab. Source: peripheral blood, taken from a patient treated with radiotherapy plus ipilimumab. This rearrangement joins TRBV6-5 to TRBJ1-2; D might be TRBD1 (5 bases). This CDR3 is CASSQGVQGGGYTF. Here the CDR3 DNA reads TGTGCCAGCAGCCAGGGAGTCCAGGGAGGTGGCTACACCTTC.